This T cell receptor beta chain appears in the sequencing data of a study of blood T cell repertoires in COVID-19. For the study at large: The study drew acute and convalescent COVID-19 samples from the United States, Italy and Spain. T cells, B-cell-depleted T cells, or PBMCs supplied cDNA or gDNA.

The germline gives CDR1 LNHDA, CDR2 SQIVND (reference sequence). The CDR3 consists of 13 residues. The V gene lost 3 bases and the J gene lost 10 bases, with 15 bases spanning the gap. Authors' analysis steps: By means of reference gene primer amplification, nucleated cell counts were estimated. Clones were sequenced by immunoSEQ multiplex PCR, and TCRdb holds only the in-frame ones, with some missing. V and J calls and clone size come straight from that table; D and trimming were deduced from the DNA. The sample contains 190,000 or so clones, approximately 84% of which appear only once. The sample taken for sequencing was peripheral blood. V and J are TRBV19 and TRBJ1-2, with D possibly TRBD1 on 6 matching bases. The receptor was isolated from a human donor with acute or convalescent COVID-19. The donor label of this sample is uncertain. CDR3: CASSIGEQGTYTF. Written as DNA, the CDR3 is TGTGCCAGTAGTATTGGGGAACAGGGTACCTACACCTTC. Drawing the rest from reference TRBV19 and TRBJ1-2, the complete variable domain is DGGITQSPKYLFRKEGQNVTLSCEQNLNHDAMYWYRQDPGQGLRLIYYSQIVNDFQKGDIAEGYSVSREKKESFPLTVTSAQKNPTAFYLCASSIGEQGTYTFGSGTRLTVV.